This T cell receptor (beta chain) originates from a study of blood T cell repertoires in COVID-19 (dated by TCRdb to the early 2020s). For the wider study: The collaborator samples originated in the United States, Italy and Spain and spanned the acute and convalescent phases of COVID-19. Where available, HLA class I and class II types were obtained from metadata supplied by the sample provider rather than from assay-based typing. The samples were drawn from two sources: the first 160 participants of the ongoing ImmuneRACE study, and 1,000 to 1,500 subjects contributed by 6 global collaborators. The prospective study material was composed of cDNA or gDNA derived from T cells, B-cell-depleted T cells, or PBMCs. A freely available public database, intended as a resource for researchers studying the immune response to SARS-CoV-2, is where the repertoires were released. Deeply sampled blood TCRbeta repertoires from subjects exposed to, actively infected with, or recovered from COVID-19 were included in the dataset. Sample metadata almost always included a de-identified subject ID, COVID-19 status, age in years and sex. Points the paper makes about the study in general: The amount of clinical and demographic metadata varied by source and participant and was provided uncurated.

This clone showed up just a few times. The antigen it recognizes is unknown. Per-base qualities were not stored, and no clone one base away is much larger. TCRbeta CDR3 regions were amplified from genomic DNA using the immunoSEQ Assay, a bias-controlled multiplex PCR. As for the authors' bioinformatics: Within the assay, amplification of reference gene primers was used to estimate how many nucleated cells each sample contained. To quantify the absolute abundance of each unique TCRbeta CDR3 rearrangement, sequence reads were collapsed and filtered. For each sample, productive Simpson clonality was calculated as the square root of Simpson's diversity index over productive rearrangements. The table was pulled from immuneACCESS by TCRdb, which kept in-frame rearrangements only. Such tables lose some clones; where checked, under half of the loss comes from unresolved V genes, and the rest has no known cause. The DNA gave D and trimming, while V, J and clone size come from that table. This sample holds 140,000 to 150,000 clones; 65% to 90% were observed only once. About 7.5% of the sample is held by the ten biggest clonotypes.

Collaborating institutions collected whole blood in K2EDTA tubes following their own protocols. Collaborator samples were shipped for TCRbeta analysis as frozen whole blood, isolated PBMCs, or DNA extracted from either sample type. Taken from cysteine to phenylalanine, the CDR3 has 15 residues. Of the read, only the CDR3 DNA is kept; its 45 bases are in frame from base 1. CDR1 is given as SGHTA and CDR2 as FQGNSA, both from the germline V gene. For this chain, trimming is 6 bases at the V end and 3 bases at the J end, and the number of junction bases without a gene match is 5. The source is a human donor in a cohort sampled during active COVID-19. The chain joins TRBV7-2 to TRBJ2-2, and TRBD2 matches 9 of the central bases. Sample: peripheral blood. The CDR3 reads CASSFVAGDTGELFF. The sequenced DNA is TGTGCCAGCAGTTTTGTAGCGGGGGACACCGGGGAGCTGTTTTTT. Joined to the reference TRBV7-2 and TRBJ2-2 proteins, this CDR3 gives the full variable domain: GAGVSQSPSNKVTEKGKDVELRCDPISGHTALYWYRQSLGQGLEFLIYFQGNSAPDKSGLPSDRFSAERTGGSVSTLTIQRTQQEDSAVYLCASSFVAGDTGELFFGEGSRLTVL.